This T cell receptor (beta chain) was recovered during a study of blood T cell repertoires in COVID-19. Repertoires were generated with immunoSEQ multiplex PCR, while TCRdb's copy carries only in-frame clones and drops some. This sample carries approximately 350,000 clones, more than 70% of them seen once, and the ten largest clones take 2.5% to 3%. The source material was peripheral blood. The TCR sequence derives from a man aged 30 to 45 with active or convalescent COVID-19.

CDR3 amino acids: CASSILSTGGLGYTF. CDR3 coding DNA: TGCGCCAGCAGCATACTTAGCACAGGGGGCCTTGGCTACACCTTC. The chain recombines TRBV5-1 with TRBJ1-2; 9 bases fit TRBD1. CDR3 length: 15 residues. Trimming cost V 4 bases and J 7 bases; bases outside gene matches: 11. From germline, CDR1 is SGHRS and CDR2 YFSETQ.